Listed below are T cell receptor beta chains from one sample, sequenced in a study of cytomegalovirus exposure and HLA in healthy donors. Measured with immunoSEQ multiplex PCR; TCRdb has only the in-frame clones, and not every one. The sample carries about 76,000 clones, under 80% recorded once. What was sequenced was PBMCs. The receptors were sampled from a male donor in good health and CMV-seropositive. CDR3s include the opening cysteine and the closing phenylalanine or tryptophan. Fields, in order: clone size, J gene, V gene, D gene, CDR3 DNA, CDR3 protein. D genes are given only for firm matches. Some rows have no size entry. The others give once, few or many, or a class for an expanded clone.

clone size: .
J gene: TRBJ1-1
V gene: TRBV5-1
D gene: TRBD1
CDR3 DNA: TGCGCCAGCAGCTTGGGACAGGGGTTAGACACTGAAGCTTTCTTT
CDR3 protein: CASSLGQGLDTEAFF

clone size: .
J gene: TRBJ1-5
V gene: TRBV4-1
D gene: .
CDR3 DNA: TGCGCCAGCAGCCAAGTGGGGGGTAGCAATCAGCCCCAGCATTTT
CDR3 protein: CASSQVGGSNQPQHF

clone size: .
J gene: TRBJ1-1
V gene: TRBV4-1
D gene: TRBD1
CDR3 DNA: TGCGCCAGCAGGAGTAACAGGGGGCGTGGCACTGAAGCTTTCTTT
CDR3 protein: CASRSNRGRGTEAFF

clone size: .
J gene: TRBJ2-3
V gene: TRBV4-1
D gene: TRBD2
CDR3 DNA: TGCGCCAGCAGCCAATTTCCGTATAGCGGGACAGATACGCAGTATTTT
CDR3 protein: CASSQFPYSGTDTQYF

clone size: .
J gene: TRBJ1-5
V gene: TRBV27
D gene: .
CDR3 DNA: TGTGCCAGCAGTTTCGGAGGTATCAATCAGCCCCAGCATTTT
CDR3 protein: CASSFGGINQPQHF

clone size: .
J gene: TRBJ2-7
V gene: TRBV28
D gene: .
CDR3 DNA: TGTGCCAGCAGTTTAGACAGCCCCCCGCTTATGCAGTACTTC
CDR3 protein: CASSLDSPPLMQYF

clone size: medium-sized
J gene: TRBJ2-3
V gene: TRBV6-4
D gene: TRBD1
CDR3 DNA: TGTGCCAGCAGTGACTCGACAGGGGCAGATACGCAGTATTTT
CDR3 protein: CASSDSTGADTQYF

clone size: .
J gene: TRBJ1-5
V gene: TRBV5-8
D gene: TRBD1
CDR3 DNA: TGTGCCAGCAGCCGCTATCCGGGACAGGTCAATCAGCCCCAGCATTTT
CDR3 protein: CASSRYPGQVNQPQHF

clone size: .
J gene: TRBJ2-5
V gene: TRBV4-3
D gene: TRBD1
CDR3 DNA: TGCGCCAGCAGCCAGGGGACAGGGGAGATGAAGACCCAGTACTTC
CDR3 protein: CASSQGTGEMKTQYF

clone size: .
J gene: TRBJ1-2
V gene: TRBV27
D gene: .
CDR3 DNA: TGTGCCAGCAGCCTGAGTGCTCGCTATGGCTACACCTTC
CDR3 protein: CASSLSARYGYTF

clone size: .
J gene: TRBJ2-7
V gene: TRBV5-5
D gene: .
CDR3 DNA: TGTGCCAGCAGCGGCGGCACCTACGAGCAGTACTTC
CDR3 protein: CASSGGTYEQYF

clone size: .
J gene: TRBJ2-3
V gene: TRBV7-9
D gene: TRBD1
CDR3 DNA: TGTGCCAGCAGCGCCAGGGGGCAAGGCACAGATACGCAGTATTTT
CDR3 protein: CASSARGQGTDTQYF

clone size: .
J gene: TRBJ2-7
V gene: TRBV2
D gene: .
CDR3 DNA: TGTGCCAGCAGCCCGTTGCGGTCCCGGTCGGGGGAGCAGTACTTC
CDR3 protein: CASSPLRSRSGEQYF

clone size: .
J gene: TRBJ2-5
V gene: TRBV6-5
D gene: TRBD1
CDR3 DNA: TGTGCCAGCAGGACCGGGACAGGGAACCAAGAGACCCAGTACTTC
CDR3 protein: CASRTGTGNQETQYF

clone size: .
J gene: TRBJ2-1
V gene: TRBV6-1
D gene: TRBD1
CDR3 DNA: TGTGCCAGCAGTGAAGCACCGACAGGGGGCTATGAGCAGTTCTTC
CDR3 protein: CASSEAPTGGYEQFF

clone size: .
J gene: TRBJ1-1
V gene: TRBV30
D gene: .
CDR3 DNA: TGTGCCTGGAGTGTATCCCGGTCGAACACTGAAGCTTTCTTT
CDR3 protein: CAWSVSRSNTEAFF

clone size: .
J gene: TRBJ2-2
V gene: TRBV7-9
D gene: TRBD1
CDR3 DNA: TGTTCCAGCAGCTCGACAGGGGTTTCAGTCACCGGGGAGCTGTTTTTT
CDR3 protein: CSSSSTGVSVTGELFF

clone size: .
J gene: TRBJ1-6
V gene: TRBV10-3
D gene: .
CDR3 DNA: TGTGCCATAACCACAGCACCTAATTCACCCCTCCACTTT
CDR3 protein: CAITTAPNSPLHF

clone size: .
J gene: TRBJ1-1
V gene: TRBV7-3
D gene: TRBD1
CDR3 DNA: TGTGCCAGCAGCCCAGGACAGGCGAGCACTGAAGCTTTCTTT
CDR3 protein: CASSPGQASTEAFF

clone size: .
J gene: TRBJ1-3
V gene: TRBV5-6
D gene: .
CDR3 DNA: TGTGCCAGCAGCTTGGACACCCGAAACACCATATATTTT
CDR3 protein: CASSLDTRNTIYF

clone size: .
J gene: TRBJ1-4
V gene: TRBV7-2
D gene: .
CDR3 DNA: TGTGCCAGCAGCCCTCGGACACTCGCAACTAATGAAAAACTGTTTTTT
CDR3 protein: CASSPRTLATNEKLFF

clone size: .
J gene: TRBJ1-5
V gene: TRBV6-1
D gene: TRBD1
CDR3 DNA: TGTGCCAGCAGTGAAGGAGGGGGCGTCCATCAGCCCCAGCATTTT
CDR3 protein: CASSEGGGVHQPQHF

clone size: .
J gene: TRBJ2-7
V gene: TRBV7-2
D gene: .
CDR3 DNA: TGTGCCAGCAGCTTAGGGTTCAGGGGGGCGGAAGAGCAGTACTTC
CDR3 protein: CASSLGFRGAEEQYF

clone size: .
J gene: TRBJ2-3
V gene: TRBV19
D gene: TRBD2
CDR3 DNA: TGTGCCAGTAGTGGTTCGGGACTAGCGAGAACAGATACGCAGTATTTT
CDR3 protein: CASSGSGLARTDTQYF

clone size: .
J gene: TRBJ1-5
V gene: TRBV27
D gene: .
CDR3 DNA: TGTGCCAGCAGTCAAATAGATAGCAATCAGCCCCAGCATTTT
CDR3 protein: CASSQIDSNQPQHF

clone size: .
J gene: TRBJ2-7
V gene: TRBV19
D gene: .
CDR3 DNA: TGTGCCAGTAGTACAGCACAGGGAAACGAGCAGTACTTC
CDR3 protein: CASSTAQGNEQYF